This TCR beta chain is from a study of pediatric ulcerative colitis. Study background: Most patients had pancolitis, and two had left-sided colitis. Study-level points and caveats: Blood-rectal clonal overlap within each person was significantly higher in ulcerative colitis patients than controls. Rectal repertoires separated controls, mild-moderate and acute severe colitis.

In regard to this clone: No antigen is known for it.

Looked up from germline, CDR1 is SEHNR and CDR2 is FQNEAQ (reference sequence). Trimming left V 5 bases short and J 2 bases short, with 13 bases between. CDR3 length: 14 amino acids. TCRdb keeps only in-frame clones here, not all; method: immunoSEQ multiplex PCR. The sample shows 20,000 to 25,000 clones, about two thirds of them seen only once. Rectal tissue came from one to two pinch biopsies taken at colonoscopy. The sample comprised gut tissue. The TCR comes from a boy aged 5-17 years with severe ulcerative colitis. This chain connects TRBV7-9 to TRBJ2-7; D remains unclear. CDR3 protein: CASSPTTSPYEQYF. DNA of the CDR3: TGTGCCAGCAGCCCTACAACATCTCCCTACGAGCAGTACTTC.